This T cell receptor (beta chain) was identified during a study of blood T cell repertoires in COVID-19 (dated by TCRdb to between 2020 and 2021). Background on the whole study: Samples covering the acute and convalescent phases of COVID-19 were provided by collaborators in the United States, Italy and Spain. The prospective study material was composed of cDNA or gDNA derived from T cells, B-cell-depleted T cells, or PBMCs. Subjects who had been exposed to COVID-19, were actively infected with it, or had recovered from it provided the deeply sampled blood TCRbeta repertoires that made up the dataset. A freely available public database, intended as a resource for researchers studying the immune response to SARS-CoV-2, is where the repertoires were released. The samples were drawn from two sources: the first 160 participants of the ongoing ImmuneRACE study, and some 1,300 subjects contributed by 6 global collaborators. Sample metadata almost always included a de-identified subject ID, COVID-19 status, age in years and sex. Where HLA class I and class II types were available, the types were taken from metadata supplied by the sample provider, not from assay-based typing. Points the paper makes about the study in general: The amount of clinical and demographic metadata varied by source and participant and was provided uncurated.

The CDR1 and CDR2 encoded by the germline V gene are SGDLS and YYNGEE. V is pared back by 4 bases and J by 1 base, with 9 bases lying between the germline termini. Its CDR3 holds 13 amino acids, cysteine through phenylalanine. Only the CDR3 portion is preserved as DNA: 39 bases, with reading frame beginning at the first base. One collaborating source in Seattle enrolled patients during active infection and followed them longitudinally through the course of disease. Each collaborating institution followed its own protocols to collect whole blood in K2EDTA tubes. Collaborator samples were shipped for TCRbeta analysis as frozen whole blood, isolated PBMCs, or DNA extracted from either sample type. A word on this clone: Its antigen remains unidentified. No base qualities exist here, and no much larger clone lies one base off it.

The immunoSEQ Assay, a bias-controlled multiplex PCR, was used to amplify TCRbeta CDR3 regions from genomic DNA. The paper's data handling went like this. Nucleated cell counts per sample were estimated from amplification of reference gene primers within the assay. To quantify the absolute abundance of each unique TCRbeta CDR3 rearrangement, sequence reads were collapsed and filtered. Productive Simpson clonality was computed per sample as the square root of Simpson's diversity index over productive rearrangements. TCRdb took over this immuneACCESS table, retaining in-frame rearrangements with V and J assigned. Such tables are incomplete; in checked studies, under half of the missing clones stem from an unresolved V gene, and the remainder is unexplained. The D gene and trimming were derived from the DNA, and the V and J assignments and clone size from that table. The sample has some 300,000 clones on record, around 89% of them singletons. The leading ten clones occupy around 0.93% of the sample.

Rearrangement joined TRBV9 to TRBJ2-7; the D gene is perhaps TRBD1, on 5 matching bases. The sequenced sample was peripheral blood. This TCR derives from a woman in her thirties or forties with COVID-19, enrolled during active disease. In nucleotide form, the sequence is TGTGCCAGCAGCCCTCGACAGTCCTACGAGCAGTACTTC. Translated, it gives CASSPRQSYEQYF.